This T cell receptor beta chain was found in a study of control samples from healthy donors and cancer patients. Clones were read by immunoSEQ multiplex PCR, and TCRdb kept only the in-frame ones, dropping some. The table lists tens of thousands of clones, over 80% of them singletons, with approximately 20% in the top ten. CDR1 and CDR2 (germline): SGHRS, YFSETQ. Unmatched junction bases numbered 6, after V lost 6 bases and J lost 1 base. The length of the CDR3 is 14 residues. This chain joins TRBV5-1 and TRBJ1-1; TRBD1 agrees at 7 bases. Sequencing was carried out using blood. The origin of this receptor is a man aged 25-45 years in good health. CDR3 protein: CASTPDRANTEAFF. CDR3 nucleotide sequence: TGCGCCAGCACCCCAGACAGGGCGAACACTGAAGCTTTCTTT.